This T cell receptor beta chain is drawn from a study of shared clonotypes between healthy human individuals. The CDR3 totals 15 residues. The germline gives CDR1 LNHDA, CDR2 SQIVND (reference sequence). V was pared by 1 base and J by 4 bases, with 13 bases between. Naivety among CD8 cells was defined by CD45RO negativity and positive CCR7 selection, thereby excluding terminally differentiated effector memory CD45RA+ cells. Here immunoSEQ multiplex PCR was the method, and the copy in TCRdb shows in-frame clones only, minus some. The sample lists 1.5 million to 2.5 million clones, approximately 94% occurring once.

The rearrangement links TRBV19 to TRBJ1-1, with D maybe TRBD1 (6 bases). The sequenced sample was naive CD8+ T cells sorted from blood. This receptor was identified in a man aged 18 to 29 in good health. CDR3 sequence: CASSIGGGTVTEAFF. The CDR3 DNA reads TGTGCCAGTAGTATAGGAGGGGGGACTGTCACTGAAGCTTTCTTT.